This T cell receptor (beta chain) is drawn from a study of PD-L1 blockade in urothelial cancer. The CDR3 runs to 14 residues. V was shortened by 8 bases and J by 0 bases, with 11 bases between the two germline ends. Germline lookup yields CDR1 SGHAT and CDR2 FQDESV (reference sequence). The study's findings and limits: Tumor-associated clones in blood expanded more at 3 weeks in durable-benefit patients.

A word on this clone: The antigen remains undetermined.

Here immunoSEQ multiplex PCR was the method, and the copy in TCRdb shows in-frame clones only, minus some. The table records 25,000 to 35,000 clones, about 87% of them present only once. The genes are TRBV11-1 and TRBJ1-3; maybe TRBD1 (6 bases). The receptor was isolated from a man aged 50-59 years with urothelial cancer. This specimen was PBMCs, taken around atezolizumab (anti-PD-L1) treatment. As DNA, the CDR3 is TGTGCCAGCCAGGACAGAACCTCTGGAAACACCATATATTTT. This codes for CASQDRTSGNTIYF.